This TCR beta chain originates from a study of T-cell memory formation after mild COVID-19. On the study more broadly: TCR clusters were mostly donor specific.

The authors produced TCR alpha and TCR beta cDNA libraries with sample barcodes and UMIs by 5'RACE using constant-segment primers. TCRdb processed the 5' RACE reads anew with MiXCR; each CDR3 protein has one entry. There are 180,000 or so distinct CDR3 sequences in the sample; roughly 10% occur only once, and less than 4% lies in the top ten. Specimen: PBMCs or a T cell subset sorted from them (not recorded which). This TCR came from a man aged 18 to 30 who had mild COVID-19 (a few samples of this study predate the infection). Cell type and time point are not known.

CDR3 sequence (DNA): TGCAGTGCTAGAGATTTCGCGAAAAACACTGAAGCTTTCTTT. Its translation: CSARDFAKNTEAFF. The V call is TRBV20-1, the J call TRBJ1-1, with unresolved D. Deletions cut 0 bases from V and 2 bases from J, with 10 bases between. CDR3 length: 14 residues. The germline CDR1 and CDR2 sequences are DFQATT and SNEGSKA (reference sequence).